The present TCR beta chain was sequenced within a study of CD8 T cells in ankylosing spondylitis. Only a few counts were recorded for this clonotype. In germline, CDR1 is LGHDT, CDR2 YNNKEL (reference sequence). V lost 1 base, J lost 8 bases, and 17 bases lay in between. The CDR3 is made up of 15 amino acids. TCRdb called the 5' RACE reads again in MiXCR, with one record for every CDR3 protein. The table shows a few hundred thousand distinct CDR3 sequences, with over 9.5% occurring only once. The sample comprised blood, either unsorted or a sorted T cell fraction (not recorded which). The chain carries TRBV3-1 and TRBJ1-1, with a tentative D call TRBD1 (5 bases). The receptor comes from a male donor with ankylosing spondylitis or in good health (not recorded which). The CDR3 bases are TGTGCCAGCAGCCAAGTTAATGTCGGGGGGTCCGAAGCTTTCTTT. This gives the protein CASSQVNVGGSEAFF.